The present T cell receptor beta chain was sequenced within a study of PD-1 blockade in classical Hodgkin lymphoma. In germline, CDR1 is SGHTA, CDR2 FQGNSA. The length of the CDR3 is 18 residues. Trimming cost V 7 bases and J 5 bases; bases outside gene matches: 15. TCRdb's copy holds only in-frame clones and misses some; the assay was immunoSEQ multiplex PCR. The sample has tens of thousands of clones; more than 65% are singletons. General study points: TCR diversity in CD4+, not CD8+, cells rose significantly by C4D1. Complete responders' diversity at baseline resembled that of newly diagnosed patients. Newly diagnosed patients had baseline TCR diversity that was reportedly lower than that of healthy donors.

Time point in this sample: cycle 4 day 1 (C4D1), after 6 weeks of nivolumab. All trial patients relapsed after autologous stem cell transplantation. This clone was observed a handful of times. As yet, its antigen is unknown. Sequenced here: peripheral blood mononuclear cells (PBMCs), sampled before the fourth cycle of nivolumab. The sequence was obtained from a human donor with classical Hodgkin lymphoma. This chain links TRBV7-2 with TRBJ2-5, with 14 bases aligning to TRBD2. The CDR3 DNA is TGTGCCAGCACTTGGACTAGCGGGGGGATAGCCCCAGAGGAGACCCAGTACTTC. Translation gives CASTWTSGGIAPEETQYF.